This T cell receptor (beta chain) emerged from a study of regulatory T cells in long-lasting Graves disease. Study outcomes and limitations: The persistent group shared 2,741 public clonotypes, more than the approximately 970 shared by new patients.

Arm-PCR of CDR3 regions and iRepertoire HTBI primers were used to build TCR beta libraries. TCRdb redid the calling of the multiplex PCR reads with MiXCR, one entry per CDR3 protein. The data show about 470,000 distinct CDR3 sequences, 20% to 25% seen once. V lost 6 bases and J lost 7, with 12 bases in between. The CDR3 totals 12 residues. Per the germline V gene, CDR1 is SEHNR and CDR2 is FQNEAQ (reference sequence). Regarding time point: persistent/refractory GD, antithyroid drugs over 5 years with positive TRAb. Making the TCR library involved RNA that had been extracted from PBMCs. A few counts support this clonotype. Its antigen is not known.

This sequence joins TRBV7-9 and TRBJ2-5, with a weak D call TRBD2 (5 bases). Sequences were derived from peripheral blood mononuclear cells (PBMCs), sampled when the disease was refractory, from a patient treated with antithyroid drugs. This sequence originates from a female donor with Graves disease. This CDR3 reads CASSHTEGTQYF. As DNA, the CDR3 is TGTGCCAGCAGTCATACCGAGGGGACCCAGTACTTC.